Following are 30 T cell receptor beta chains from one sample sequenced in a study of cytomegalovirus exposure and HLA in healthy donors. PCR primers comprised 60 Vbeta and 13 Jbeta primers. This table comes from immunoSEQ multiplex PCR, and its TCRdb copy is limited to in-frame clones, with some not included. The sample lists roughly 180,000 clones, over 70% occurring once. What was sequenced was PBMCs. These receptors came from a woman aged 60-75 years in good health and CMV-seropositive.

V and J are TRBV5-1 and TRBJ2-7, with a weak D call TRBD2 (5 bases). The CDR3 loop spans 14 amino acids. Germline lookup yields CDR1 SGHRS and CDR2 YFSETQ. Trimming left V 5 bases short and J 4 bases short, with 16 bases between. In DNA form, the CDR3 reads TGCGCCAGCAGTAGCCCCGAGGGCGGGTACGAGCAGTACTTC. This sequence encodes CASSSPEGGYEQYF. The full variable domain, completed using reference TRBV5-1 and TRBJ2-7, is KAGVTQTPRYLIKTRGQQVTLSCSPISGHRSVSWYQQTPGQGLQFLFEYFSETQRNKGNFPGRFSGRQFSNSRSEMNVSTLELGDSALYLCASSSPEGGYEQYFGPGTRLTVT.

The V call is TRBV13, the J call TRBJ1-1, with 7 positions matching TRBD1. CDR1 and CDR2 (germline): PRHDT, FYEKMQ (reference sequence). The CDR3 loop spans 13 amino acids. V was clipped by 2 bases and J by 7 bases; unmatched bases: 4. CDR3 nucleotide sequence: TGTGCCAGCAGCTTACAGGGGGTGAGTGAAGCTTTCTTT. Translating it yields CASSLQGVSEAFF.

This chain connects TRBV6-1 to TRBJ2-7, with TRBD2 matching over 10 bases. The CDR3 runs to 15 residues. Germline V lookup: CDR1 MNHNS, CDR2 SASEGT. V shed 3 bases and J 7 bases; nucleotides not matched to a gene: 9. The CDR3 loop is CASSDELAGGREQYF. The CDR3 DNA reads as TGTGCCAGCAGTGACGAGTTAGCGGGAGGTAGGGAGCAGTACTTC.

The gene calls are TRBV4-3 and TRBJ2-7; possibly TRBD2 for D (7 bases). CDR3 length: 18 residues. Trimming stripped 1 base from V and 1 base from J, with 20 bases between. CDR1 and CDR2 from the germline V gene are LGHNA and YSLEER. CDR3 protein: CASSQGPAGGGASYEQYF. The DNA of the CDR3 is TGCGCCAGCAGCCAAGGACCCGCCGGAGGGGGGGCTTCCTACGAGCAGTACTTC.

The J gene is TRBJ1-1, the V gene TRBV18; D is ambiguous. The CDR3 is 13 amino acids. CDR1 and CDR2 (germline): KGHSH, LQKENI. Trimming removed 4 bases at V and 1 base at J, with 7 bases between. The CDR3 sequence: CASSLHWNTEAFF. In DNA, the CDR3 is TGTGCCAGCTCACTCCACTGGAACACTGAAGCTTTCTTT.

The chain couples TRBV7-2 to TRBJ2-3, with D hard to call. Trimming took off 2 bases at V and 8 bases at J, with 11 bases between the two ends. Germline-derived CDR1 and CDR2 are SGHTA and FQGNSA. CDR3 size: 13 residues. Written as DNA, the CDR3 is TGTGCCAGCAGCTTATATCCCCTCGGTACGCAGTATTTT. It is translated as CASSLYPLGTQYF.

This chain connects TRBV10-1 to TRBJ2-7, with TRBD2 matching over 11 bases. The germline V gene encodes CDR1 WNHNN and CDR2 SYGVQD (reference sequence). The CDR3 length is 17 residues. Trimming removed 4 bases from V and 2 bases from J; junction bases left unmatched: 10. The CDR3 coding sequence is TGCGCCAGCAGTGTCAATTTAGCGGGGGGGCCGGCCTACGAGCAGTACTTC. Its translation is CASSVNLAGGPAYEQYF.

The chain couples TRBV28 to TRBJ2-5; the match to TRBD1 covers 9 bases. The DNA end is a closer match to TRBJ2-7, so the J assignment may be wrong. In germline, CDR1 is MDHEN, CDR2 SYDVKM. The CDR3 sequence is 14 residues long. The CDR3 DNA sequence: TGTGCCAGCACCATACGGACAGGGGTACACGAGCAGTACTTC. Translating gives CASTIRTGVHEQYF.

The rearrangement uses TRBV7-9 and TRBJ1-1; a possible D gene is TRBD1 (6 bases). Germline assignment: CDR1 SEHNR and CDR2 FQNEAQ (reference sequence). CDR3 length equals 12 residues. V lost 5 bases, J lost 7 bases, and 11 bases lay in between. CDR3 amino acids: CASSPTGFEAFF. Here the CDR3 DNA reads TGTGCCAGCAGCCCGACAGGCTTTGAAGCTTTCTTT.

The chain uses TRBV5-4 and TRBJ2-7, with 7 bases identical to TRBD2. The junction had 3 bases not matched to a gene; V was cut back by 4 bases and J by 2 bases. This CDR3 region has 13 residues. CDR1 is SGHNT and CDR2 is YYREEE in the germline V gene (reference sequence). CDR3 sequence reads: CASSPGTTYEQYF. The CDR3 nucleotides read TGTGCCAGCAGCCCCGGGACTACCTACGAGCAGTACTTC.

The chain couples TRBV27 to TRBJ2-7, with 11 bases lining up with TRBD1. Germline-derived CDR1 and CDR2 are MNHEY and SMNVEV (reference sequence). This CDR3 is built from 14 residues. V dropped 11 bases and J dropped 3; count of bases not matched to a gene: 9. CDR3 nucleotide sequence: TGTGCCGTAGGTTATGGGACAGGGGGCTACGAGCAGTACTTC. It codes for CAVGYGTGGYEQYF.

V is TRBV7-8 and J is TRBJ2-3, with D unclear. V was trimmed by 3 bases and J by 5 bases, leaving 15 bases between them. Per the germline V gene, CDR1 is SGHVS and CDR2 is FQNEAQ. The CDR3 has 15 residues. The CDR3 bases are TGTGCCAGCAGCTTCGGGTTAGCCCAGCGAGATACGCAGTATTTT. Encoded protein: CASSFGLAQRDTQYF.

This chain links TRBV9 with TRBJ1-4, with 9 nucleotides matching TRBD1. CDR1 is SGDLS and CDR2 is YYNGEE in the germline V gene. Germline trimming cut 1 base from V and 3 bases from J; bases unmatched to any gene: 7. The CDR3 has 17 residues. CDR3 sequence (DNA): TGTGCCAGCAGCGTATGGACAGGGGATGGTGCTAATGAAAAACTGTTTTTT. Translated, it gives CASSVWTGDGANEKLFF.

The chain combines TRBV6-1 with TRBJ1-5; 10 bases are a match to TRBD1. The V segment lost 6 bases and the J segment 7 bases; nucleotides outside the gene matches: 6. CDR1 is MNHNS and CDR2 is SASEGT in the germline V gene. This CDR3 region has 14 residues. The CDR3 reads CASRGTGERQPQHF. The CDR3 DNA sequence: TGTGCCAGCAGGGGGACAGGGGAAAGGCAGCCCCAGCATTTT.

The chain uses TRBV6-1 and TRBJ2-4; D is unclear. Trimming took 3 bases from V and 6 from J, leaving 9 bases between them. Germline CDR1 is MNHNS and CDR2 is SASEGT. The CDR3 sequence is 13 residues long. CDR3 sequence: CASSEGRLNIQYF. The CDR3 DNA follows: TGTGCCAGCAGTGAGGGCCGGTTAAACATTCAGTACTTC.

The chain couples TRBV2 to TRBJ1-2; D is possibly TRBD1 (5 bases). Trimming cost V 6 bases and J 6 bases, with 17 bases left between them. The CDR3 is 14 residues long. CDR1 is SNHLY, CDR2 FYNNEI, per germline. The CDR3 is CASRTVGGGHGYTF. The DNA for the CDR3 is TGTGCCAGCAGGACCGTGGGGGGTGGGCATGGCTACACCTTC.

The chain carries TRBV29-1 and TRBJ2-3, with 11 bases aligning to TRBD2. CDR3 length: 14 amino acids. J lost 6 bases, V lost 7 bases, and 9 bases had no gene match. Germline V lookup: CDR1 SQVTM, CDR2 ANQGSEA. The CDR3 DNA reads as TGCAGCGGGGGTAGCGGGAGGGTGCGCGATACGCAGTATTTT. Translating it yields CSGGSGRVRDTQYF.

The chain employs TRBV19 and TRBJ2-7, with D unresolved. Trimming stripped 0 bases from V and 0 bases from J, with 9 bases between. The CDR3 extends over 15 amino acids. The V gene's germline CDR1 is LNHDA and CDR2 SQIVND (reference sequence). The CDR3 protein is CASSIDRVGSYEQYF. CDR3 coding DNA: TGTGCCAGTAGTATAGATCGGGTAGGCTCCTACGAGCAGTACTTC.

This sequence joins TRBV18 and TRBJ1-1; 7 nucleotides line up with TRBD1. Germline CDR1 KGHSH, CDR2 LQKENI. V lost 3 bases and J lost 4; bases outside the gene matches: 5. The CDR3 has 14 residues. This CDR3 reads CASSPYSGGTEAFF. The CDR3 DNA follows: TGTGCCAGCTCACCCTACTCAGGGGGCACTGAAGCTTTCTTT.

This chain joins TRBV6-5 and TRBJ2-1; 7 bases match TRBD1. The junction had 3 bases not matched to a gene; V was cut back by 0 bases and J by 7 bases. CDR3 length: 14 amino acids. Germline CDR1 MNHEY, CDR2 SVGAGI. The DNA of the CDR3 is TGTGCCAGCAGTTACTCCGGGACAGAGAATGAGCAGTTCTTC. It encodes CASSYSGTENEQFF.

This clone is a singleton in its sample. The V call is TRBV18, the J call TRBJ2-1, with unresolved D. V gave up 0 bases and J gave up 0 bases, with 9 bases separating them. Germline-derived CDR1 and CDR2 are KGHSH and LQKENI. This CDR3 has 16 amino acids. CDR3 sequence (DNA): TGTGCCAGCTCACCACCCCGCGGCACCTCCTACAATGAGCAGTTCTTC. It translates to CASSPPRGTSYNEQFF.

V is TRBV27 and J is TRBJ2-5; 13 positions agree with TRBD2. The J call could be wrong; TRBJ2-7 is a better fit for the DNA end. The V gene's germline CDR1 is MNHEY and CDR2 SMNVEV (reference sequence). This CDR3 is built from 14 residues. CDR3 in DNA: TGTGCCAGCAGTTTCGGGACTAGCGGGACCGAGCAGTACTTC. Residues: CASSFGTSGTEQYF.

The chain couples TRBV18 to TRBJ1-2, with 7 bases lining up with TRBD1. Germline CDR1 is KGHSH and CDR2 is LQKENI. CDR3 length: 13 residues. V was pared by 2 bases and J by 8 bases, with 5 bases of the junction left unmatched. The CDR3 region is CASSPDRASGYTF. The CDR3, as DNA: TGTGCCAGCTCACCAGACAGGGCTAGCGGCTACACCTTC.

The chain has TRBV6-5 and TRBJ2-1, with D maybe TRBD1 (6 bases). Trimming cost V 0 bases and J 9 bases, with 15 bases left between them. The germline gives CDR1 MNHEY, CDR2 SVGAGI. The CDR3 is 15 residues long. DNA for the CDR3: TGTGCCAGCAGTTACTCCGGCCTCATAGGGGGTGAGCAGTTCTTC. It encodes CASSYSGLIGGEQFF.

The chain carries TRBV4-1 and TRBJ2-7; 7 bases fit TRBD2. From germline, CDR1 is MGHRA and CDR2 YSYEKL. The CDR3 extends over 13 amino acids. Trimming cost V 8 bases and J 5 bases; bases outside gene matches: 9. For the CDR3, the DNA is TGCGCCAGCCGAGCGGGGACCCACGACGAGCAGTACTTC. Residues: CASRAGTHDEQYF.

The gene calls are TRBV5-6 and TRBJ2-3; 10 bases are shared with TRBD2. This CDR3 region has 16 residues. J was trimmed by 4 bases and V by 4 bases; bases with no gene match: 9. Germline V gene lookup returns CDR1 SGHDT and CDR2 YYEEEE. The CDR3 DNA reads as TGTGCCAGCAGCGTTGATAGCGGGGGGCGAGCAGATACGCAGTATTTT. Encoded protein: CASSVDSGGRADTQYF.

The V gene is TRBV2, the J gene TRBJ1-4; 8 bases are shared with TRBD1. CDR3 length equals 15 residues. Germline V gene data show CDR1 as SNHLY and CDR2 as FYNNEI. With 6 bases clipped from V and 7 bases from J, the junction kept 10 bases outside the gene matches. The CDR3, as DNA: TGTGCCAGCAGACCCGACAGGGGTCGGAGTGAAAAACTGTTTTTT. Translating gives CASRPDRGRSEKLFF.

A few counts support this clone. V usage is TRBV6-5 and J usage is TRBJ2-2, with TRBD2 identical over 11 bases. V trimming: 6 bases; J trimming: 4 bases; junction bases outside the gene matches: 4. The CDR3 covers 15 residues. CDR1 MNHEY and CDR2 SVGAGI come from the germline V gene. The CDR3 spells CASSLLAGGTGELFF. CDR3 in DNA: TGTGCCAGCAGCCTGCTAGCGGGAGGCACCGGGGAGCTGTTTTTT.

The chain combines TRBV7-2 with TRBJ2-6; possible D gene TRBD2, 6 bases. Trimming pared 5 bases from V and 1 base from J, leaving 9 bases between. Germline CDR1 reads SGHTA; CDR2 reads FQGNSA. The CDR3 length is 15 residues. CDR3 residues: CASSPGGSGANVLTF. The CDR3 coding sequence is TGTGCCAGCAGCCCCGGGGGTTCTGGGGCCAACGTCCTGACTTTC.

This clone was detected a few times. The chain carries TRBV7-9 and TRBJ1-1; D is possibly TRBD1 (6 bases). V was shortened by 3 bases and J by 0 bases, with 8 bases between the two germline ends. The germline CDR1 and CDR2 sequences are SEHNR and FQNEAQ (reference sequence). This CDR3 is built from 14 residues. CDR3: CASSLGAVNTEAFF. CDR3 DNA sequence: TGTGCCAGCAGCTTGGGGGCCGTGAACACTGAAGCTTTCTTT.